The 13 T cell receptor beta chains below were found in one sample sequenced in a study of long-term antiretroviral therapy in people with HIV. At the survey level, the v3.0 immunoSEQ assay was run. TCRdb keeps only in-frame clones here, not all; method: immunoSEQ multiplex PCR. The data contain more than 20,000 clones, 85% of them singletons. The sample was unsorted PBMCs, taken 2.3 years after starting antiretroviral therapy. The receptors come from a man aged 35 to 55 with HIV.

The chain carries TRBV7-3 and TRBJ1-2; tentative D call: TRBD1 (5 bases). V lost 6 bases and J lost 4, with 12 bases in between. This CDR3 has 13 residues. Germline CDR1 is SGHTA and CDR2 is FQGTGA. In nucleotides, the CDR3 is TGTGCCAGCAGTGAACCGGGGGGCTATGGCTACACCTTC. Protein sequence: CASSEPGGYGYTF.

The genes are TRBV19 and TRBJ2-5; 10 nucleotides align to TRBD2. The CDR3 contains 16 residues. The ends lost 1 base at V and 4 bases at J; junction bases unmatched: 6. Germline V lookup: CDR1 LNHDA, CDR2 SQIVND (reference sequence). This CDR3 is CASSIVGLATGETQYF. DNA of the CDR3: TGTGCCAGTAGTATAGTGGGACTAGCGACTGGAGAGACCCAGTACTTC.

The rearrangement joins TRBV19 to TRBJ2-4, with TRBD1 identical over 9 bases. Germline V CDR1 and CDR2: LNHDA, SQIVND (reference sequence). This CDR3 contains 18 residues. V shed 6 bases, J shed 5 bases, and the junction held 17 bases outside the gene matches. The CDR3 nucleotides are TGTGCCAGTAGAGGACAGGGGAGACCCTTGCTTAACGAAAACATTCAGTACTTC. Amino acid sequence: CASRGQGRPLLNENIQYF.

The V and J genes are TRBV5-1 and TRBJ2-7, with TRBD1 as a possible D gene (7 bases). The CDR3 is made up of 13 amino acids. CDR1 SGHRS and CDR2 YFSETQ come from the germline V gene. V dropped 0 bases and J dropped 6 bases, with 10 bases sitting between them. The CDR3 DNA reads TGCGCCAGCAGCTTGGCCCAGGGGGGCGAGCAGTACTTC. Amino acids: CASSLAQGGEQYF. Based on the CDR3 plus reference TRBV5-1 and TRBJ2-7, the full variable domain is KAGVTQTPRYLIKTRGQQVTLSCSPISGHRSVSWYQQTPGQGLQFLFEYFSETQRNKGNFPGRFSGRQFSNSRSEMNVSTLELGDSALYLCASSLAQGGEQYFGPGTRLTVT.

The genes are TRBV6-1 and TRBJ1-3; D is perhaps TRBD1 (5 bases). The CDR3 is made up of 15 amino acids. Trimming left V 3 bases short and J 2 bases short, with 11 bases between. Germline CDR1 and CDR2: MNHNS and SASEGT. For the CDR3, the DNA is TGTGCCAGCAGTGAGACGACAGTACCTGGAAACACCATATATTTT. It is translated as CASSETTVPGNTIYF.

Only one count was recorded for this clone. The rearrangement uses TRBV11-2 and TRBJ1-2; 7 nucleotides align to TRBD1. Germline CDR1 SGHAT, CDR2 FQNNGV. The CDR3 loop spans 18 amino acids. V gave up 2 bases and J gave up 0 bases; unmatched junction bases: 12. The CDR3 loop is CASSLFASPGQPNYGYTF. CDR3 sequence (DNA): TGTGCCAGCAGCTTATTCGCATCTCCGGGACAGCCTAACTATGGCTACACCTTC. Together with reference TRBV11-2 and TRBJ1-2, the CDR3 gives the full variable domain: EAGVAQSPRYKIIEKRQSVAFWCNPISGHATLYWYQQILGQGPKLLIQFQNNGVVDDSQLPKDRFSAERLKGVDSTLKIQPAKLEDSAVYLCASSLFASPGQPNYGYTFGSGTRLTVV.

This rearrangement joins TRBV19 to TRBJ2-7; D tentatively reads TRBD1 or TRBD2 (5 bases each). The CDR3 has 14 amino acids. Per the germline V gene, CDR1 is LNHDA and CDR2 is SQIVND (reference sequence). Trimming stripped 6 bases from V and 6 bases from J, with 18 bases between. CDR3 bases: TGTGCCAGTAGGACTCAGGGCGCCGCGGGCGAGCAGTACTTC. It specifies CASRTQGAAGEQYF.

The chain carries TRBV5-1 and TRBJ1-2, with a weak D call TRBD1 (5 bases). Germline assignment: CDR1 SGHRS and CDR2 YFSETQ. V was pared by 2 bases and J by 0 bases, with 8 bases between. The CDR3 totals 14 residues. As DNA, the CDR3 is TGCGCCAGCAGCTTAAGGGGAACTAACTATGGCTACACCTTC. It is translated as CASSLRGTNYGYTF.

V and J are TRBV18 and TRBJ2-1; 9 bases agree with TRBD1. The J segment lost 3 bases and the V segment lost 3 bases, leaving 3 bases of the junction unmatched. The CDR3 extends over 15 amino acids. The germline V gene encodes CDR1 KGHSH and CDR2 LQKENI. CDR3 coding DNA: TGTGCCAGCTCACCCGGGACAGGGTACTACAATGAGCAGTTCTTC. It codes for CASSPGTGYYNEQFF.

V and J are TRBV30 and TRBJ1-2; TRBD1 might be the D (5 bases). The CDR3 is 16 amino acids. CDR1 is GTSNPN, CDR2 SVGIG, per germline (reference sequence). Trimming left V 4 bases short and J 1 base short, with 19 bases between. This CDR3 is CAWTTKPRGVNYGYTF. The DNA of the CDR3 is TGTGCCTGGACAACCAAACCGCGGGGGGTTAACTATGGCTACACCTTC.

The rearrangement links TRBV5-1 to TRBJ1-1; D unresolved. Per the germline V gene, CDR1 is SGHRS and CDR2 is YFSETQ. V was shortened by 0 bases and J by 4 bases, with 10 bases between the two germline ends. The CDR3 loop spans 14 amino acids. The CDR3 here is CASSLDLESTEAFF. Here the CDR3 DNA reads TGCGCCAGCAGCTTGGACCTGGAGTCCACTGAAGCTTTCTTT.

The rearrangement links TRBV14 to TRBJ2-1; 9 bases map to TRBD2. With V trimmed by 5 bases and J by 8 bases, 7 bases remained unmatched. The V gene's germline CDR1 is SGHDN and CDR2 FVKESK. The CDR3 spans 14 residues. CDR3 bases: TGTGCCAGCAGCTTACCGGGACTAGCATATGAGCAGTTCTTC. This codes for CASSLPGLAYEQFF.

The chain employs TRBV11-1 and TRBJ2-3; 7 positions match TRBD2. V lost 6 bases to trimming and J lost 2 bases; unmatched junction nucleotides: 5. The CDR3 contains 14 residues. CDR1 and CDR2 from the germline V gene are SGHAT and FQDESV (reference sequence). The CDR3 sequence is CASSSSGLTDTQYF. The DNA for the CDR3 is TGTGCCAGCAGTTCTAGCGGTCTCACAGATACGCAGTATTTT.